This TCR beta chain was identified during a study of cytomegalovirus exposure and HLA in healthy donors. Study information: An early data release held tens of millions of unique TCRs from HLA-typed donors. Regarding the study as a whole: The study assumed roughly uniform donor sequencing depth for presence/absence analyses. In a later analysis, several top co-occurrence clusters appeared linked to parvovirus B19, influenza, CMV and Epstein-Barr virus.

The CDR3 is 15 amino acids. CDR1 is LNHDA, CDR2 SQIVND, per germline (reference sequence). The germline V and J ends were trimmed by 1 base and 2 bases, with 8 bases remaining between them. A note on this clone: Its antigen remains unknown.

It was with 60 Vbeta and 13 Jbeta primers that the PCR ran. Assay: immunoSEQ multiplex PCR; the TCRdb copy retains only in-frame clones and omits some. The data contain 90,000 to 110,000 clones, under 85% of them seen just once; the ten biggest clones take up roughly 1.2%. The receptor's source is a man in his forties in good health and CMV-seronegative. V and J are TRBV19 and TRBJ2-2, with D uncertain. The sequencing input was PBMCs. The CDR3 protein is CASSIVSPNTGELFF. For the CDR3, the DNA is TGTGCCAGTAGTATAGTTAGCCCCAACACCGGGGAGCTGTTTTTT.